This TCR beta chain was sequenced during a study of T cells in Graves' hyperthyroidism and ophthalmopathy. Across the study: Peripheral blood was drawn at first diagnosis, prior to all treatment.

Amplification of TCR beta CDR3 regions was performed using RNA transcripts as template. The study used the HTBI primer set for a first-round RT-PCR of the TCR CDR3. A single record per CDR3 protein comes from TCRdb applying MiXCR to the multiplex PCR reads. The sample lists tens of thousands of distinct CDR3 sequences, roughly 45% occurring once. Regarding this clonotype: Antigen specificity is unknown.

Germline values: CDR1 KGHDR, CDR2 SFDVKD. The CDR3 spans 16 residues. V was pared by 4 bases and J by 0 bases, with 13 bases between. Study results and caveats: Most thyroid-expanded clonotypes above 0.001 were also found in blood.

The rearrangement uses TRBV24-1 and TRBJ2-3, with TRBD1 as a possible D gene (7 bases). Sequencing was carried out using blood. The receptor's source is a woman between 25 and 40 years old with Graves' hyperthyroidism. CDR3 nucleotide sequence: TGTGCCACCAGTGAAGGAGGGGGCACTAGCACAGATACGCAGTATTTT. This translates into CATSEGGGTSTDTQYF.